A single sample gave rise to the 20 T cell receptor beta chains below, sequenced in a study of T-cell memory formation after mild COVID-19. TCRdb ran MiXCR on the 5' RACE reads and lists one entry per CDR3 protein. The data contain roughly 300,000 distinct CDR3 sequences, approximately 8.4% of them seen just once; the ten biggest clones take up roughly 23%. Specimen: PBMCs or a T cell subset sorted from them (not recorded which). These receptors were obtained from a man aged 18 to 29 who had mild COVID-19 (a few samples of this study predate the infection). Cell type and time point are not known.

This clonotype has only a few counts. The CDR3 here is CASSLASYEQFF. The CDR3 nucleotides are TGTGCCAGCAGCTTAGCTTCGTATGAGCAGTTCTTC. The chain joins TRBV7-2 to TRBJ2-1; D not certain. The ends were cut back, 0 bases at V and 8 bases at J, with 5 bases in the middle. The CDR3 extends over 12 amino acids. The germline CDR1 and CDR2 sequences are SGHTA and FQGNSA.

The V and J genes are TRBV11-2 and TRBJ2-3; D is undetermined. Germline V gene lookup returns CDR1 SGHAT and CDR2 FQNNGV. This CDR3 region has 11 residues. Trimming shortened V by 4 bases and J by 8 bases, and 7 bases separated the two germline ends. CDR3 sequence reads: CASSSGPTQYF. CDR3 nucleotides: TGTGCCAGCAGCTCCGGGCCTACGCAGTATTTT.

This clonotype was picked up a small number of times. The chain joins TRBV7-9 to TRBJ1-3, with D possibly TRBD1 on 5 matching bases. This CDR3 is 14 amino acids long. Trimming removed 5 bases from V and 3 bases from J, with 11 bases in between. Germline V gene sequence: CDR1 SEHNR, CDR2 FQNEAQ (reference sequence). The CDR3 DNA reads as TGTGCCAGCAGCCTTTCAGGGTTTGGAAACACCATATATTTT. This translates into CASSLSGFGNTIYF.

This clonotype was seen a handful of times. This chain connects TRBV7-6 to TRBJ2-1, with a possible D match to TRBD2 (7 bases). Germline V gives CDR1 SGHVS, CDR2 FNYEAQ. The CDR3 spans 15 residues. V was trimmed by 3 bases and J by 4 bases, leaving 13 bases between them. This chain's CDR3 is CASSLWGGGYNEQFF. CDR3 sequence (DNA): TGTGCCAGCAGCTTGTGGGGGGGCGGTTACAATGAGCAGTTCTTC.

The chain links TRBV7-9 to TRBJ2-6, with D hard to call. CDR1 is SEHNR and CDR2 is FQNEAQ in the germline V gene (reference sequence). The ends were cut back, 0 bases at V and 2 bases at J, with 8 bases in the middle. The CDR3 has 16 residues. The DNA of the CDR3 is TGTGCCAGCAGCTTAGCGGCGCTCCCTGGGGCCAACGTCCTGACTTTC. It is translated as CASSLAALPGANVLTF.

This clonotype was observed many times. The rearrangement uses TRBV9 and TRBJ1-2; D gene uncertain. Germline V gene sequence: CDR1 SGDLS, CDR2 YYNGEE. The germline V and J ends were trimmed by 4 bases and 8 bases, with 18 bases remaining between them. The CDR3 is made up of 14 amino acids. CDR3 sequence: CASSTGVPRGGYTF. As DNA, the CDR3 is TGTGCCAGCAGCACCGGGGTCCCCCGCGGAGGCTACACCTTC.

The genes are TRBV15 and TRBJ2-7, with TRBD1 identical over 8 bases. V lost 3 bases and J lost 5; bases outside the gene matches: 6. The CDR3 totals 14 residues. Looked up from germline, CDR1 is LNHNV and CDR2 is YYDKDF (reference sequence). The CDR3 protein is CATSRDRVSHEQYF. For the CDR3, the DNA is TGTGCCACCAGCAGGGACAGGGTTTCCCACGAGCAGTACTTC.

V gene TRBV6-1 combines with J gene TRBJ1-1; no reliable D call. The CDR3 sequence is 15 residues long. Germline V CDR1 and CDR2: MNHNS, SASEGT. The ends were cut back, 3 bases at V and 7 bases at J, with 18 bases in the middle. CDR3: CASSELRRGFGEAFF. For the CDR3, the DNA is TGTGCCAGCAGTGAGCTGAGGCGGGGATTTGGTGAAGCTTTCTTT.

This clonotype turned up a few times. V is TRBV7-2 and J is TRBJ2-1; 8 nucleotides match TRBD1. The CDR3 has 16 residues. Germline assignment: CDR1 SGHTA and CDR2 FQGNSA. Germline trimming cut 5 bases from V and 6 bases from J; bases unmatched to any gene: 12. DNA of the CDR3: TGTGCCAGCAGCGACCAGCCAACAGGGACAGGCAATGAGCAGTTCTTC. It specifies CASSDQPTGTGNEQFF.

CDR3 loop: CASRHIAGNGYTF. DNA for the CDR3: TGTGCCAGCAGGCATATTGCGGGTAATGGCTACACCTTC. V and J are TRBV3-1 and TRBJ1-2; no definite D call. Germline CDR1 is LGHDT and CDR2 is YNNKEL (reference sequence). Trimming cost V 6 bases and J 6 bases, with 14 bases left between them. This CDR3 is built from 13 residues.

The genes are TRBV6-6 and TRBJ1-1, with D perhaps TRBD1 (6 bases). Germline CDR1 is MNHNY and CDR2 is SVGAGI (reference sequence). The CDR3 runs 12 residues. V was pared by 4 bases and J by 6 bases, with 9 bases between. CDR3 in amino acids: CASSSRGSEAFF. CDR3 bases: TGTGCCAGCAGTTCCAGGGGCTCTGAAGCTTTCTTT.

The chain recombines TRBV9 with TRBJ2-1; no firm D call. This CDR3 has 15 residues. Germline CDR1 SGDLS, CDR2 YYNGEE. Trimming removed 0 bases from V and 1 base from J, with 8 bases in between. CDR3 DNA sequence: TGTGCCAGCAGCGTAGAAATAGCTTCCTACAATGAGCAGTTCTTC. This translates into CASSVEIASYNEQFF.

This chain connects TRBV20-1 to TRBJ2-7, with TRBD1 matching 7 bases. V was pared by 1 base and J by 3 bases, with 3 bases of the junction left unmatched. The CDR3 has 13 residues. Germline V gene data show CDR1 as DFQATT and CDR2 as SNEGSKA (reference sequence). The CDR3 nucleotides read TGCAGTGCTAGAGGGGACAGTTTCTACGAGCAGTACGTC. Protein: CSARGDSFYEQYV.

This clonotype was recorded at least ten times. V is TRBV4-1 and J is TRBJ1-1, with a tentative D call TRBD1 (6 bases). Germline values: CDR1 MGHRA, CDR2 YSYEKL. This CDR3 spans 15 amino acids. Trimming pared 2 bases from V and 6 bases from J, leaving 16 bases between. Here the CDR3 DNA reads TGCGCCAGCAGCCAACCCCGACGGGGGCCTGCTGAAGCTTTCTTT. Translation: CASSQPRRGPAEAFF.

This clonotype was seen at least ten times. The chain employs TRBV6-5 and TRBJ2-3; no clear D gene. CDR3 size: 15 residues. CDR1 is MNHEY, CDR2 SVGAGI, per germline. V was pared by 4 bases and J by 0 bases, with 11 bases between. This chain's CDR3 is CASSLRHSSTDTQYF. CDR3 coding DNA: TGTGCCAGCAGTTTGCGACACTCTAGCACAGATACGCAGTATTTT.

This clonotype was observed a few times. The chain employs TRBV5-8 and TRBJ2-1; D gene uncertain. The CDR3 extends over 15 amino acids. Germline V gene data show CDR1 as SGHTS and CDR2 as YDEGEE. V dropped 2 bases and J dropped 0 bases, with 9 bases sitting between them. Here the CDR3 DNA reads TGTGCCAGCAGCTTTCGAGGCATCTCCTACAATGAGCAGTTCTTC. It encodes CASSFRGISYNEQFF.

There are many counts of this clonotype. The chain combines TRBV7-9 with TRBJ2-3; 11 bases fit TRBD2. The length of the CDR3 is 16 residues. CDR1 and CDR2 (germline): SEHNR, FQNEAQ (reference sequence). V lost 3 bases and J lost 3; bases outside the gene matches: 5. CDR3 residues: CASSFPSGGTTDTQYF. The CDR3 DNA reads TGTGCCAGCAGCTTCCCTAGCGGGGGGACAACAGATACGCAGTATTTT.

The chain employs TRBV27 and TRBJ1-4; perhaps TRBD1 as D (6 bases). Germline CDR1 is MNHEY and CDR2 is SMNVEV (reference sequence). CDR3 length: 13 amino acids. The V and J ends lost 6 bases and 8 bases respectively, with 13 bases between them. The CDR3 loop is CASSSRDIEKLFF. The CDR3 region has the DNA TGTGCCAGCAGCTCCCGGGACATCGAAAAACTGTTTTTT.

This clonotype was recorded a few times. CDR3 region: CASSLDTGRRAGNTIYF. Here the CDR3 DNA reads TGCGCCAGCAGCTTGGATACAGGCAGGCGTGCTGGAAACACCATATATTTT. The chain recombines TRBV5-1 with TRBJ1-3, with a tentative D call TRBD1 (5 bases). Trimming left V 0 bases short and J 2 bases short, with 15 bases between. This CDR3 spans 17 amino acids. CDR1 and CDR2 from the germline V gene are SGHRS and YFSETQ.

The table lists this clonotype with many counts. The chain is built from TRBV7-9 and TRBJ2-3, with 7 bases that match TRBD2. The trim removed 4 bases at V and 0 bases at J, leaving 10 bases unmatched. Germline V gene data show CDR1 as SEHNR and CDR2 as FQNEAQ (reference sequence). The CDR3 is 17 amino acids. CDR3 sequence: CASSSPFSGASTDTQYF. CDR3 in DNA: TGTGCCAGCAGCTCCCCATTCAGCGGGGCGAGCACAGATACGCAGTATTTT.